Below, 10 T cell receptor beta chains from the same sample are listed, as sequenced in a study of shared clonotypes between healthy human individuals. Profiling relied on immunoSEQ multiplex PCR, and the TCRdb table lists in-frame clones only, not all of them. This table holds 2 million to 2.5 million clones, around 92% found once. The sequenced sample was naive CD4+ T cells from PBMCs. Subset noted: CD45RA+ positively selected. The receptors were gathered from a man between 18 and 29 years old in good health. Some clones in this sample may be carry-over from other donors' samples.

The chain has TRBV28 and TRBJ2-5; either TRBD1 or TRBD2 may supply D (5 bases each). The germline V gene encodes CDR1 MDHEN and CDR2 SYDVKM. The V gene lost 7 bases and the J gene lost 5 bases, with 17 bases spanning the gap. The CDR3 consists of 14 residues. The CDR3 sequence is CASNRDPLGETQYF. In DNA form, the CDR3 reads TGTGCCAGCAACCGGGACCCACTTGGGGAGACCCAGTACTTC.

As regards this clone: A read error may produce the germline difference seen at one junction end. This rearrangement joins TRBV2 to TRBJ1-4; TRBD1 agrees at 7 bases. The CDR3 is 13 amino acids. Germline CDR1 is SNHLY and CDR2 is FYNNEI. DNA for the CDR3: TGTGCCAGCAGTGAAAGACAGGGTTTAACTATAGGATTT. It specifies CASSERQGLTIGF.

The CDR3 DNA is TGTGCCAGCAGGCGGGGGGTCACTAGCACAGATACGCAGTATTTT. It translates to CASRRGVTSTDTQYF. The genes are TRBV6-1 and TRBJ2-3; 8 positions agree with TRBD2. V was clipped by 6 bases and J by 0 bases; unmatched bases: 5. The CDR3 length is 15 residues. The germline V gene encodes CDR1 MNHNS and CDR2 SASEGT.

The CDR3 sequence is CASNTGSYNEQFF. DNA of the CDR3: TGTGCCAGCAATACGGGGTCCTACAATGAGCAGTTCTTC. The rearrangement links TRBV6-6 to TRBJ2-1, with D tentatively TRBD2 (5 bases). Germline CDR1 and CDR2: MNHNY and SVGAGI (reference sequence). CDR3 length: 13 amino acids. The V gene lost 7 bases and the J gene lost 1 base, with 8 bases spanning the gap.

This rearrangement joins TRBV28 to TRBJ2-7, with TRBD2 identical over 10 bases. Germline CDR1 is MDHEN and CDR2 is SYDVKM. CDR3 length equals 15 residues. The J segment lost 6 bases and the V segment lost 2 bases, leaving 7 bases of the junction unmatched. CDR3 coding DNA: TGTGCCAGCAGTTTAGGGCTAGCGGGGGTCCGCGAGCAGTACTTC. This sequence encodes CASSLGLAGVREQYF.

The rearrangement joins TRBV14 to TRBJ2-1; 11 bases match TRBD2. J lost 6 bases, V lost 3 bases, and 7 bases had no gene match. This CDR3 region has 16 residues. CDR1 and CDR2 from the germline V gene are SGHDN and FVKESK. CDR3 residues: CASSHPGLAGGNEQFF. The CDR3 DNA reads as TGTGCCAGCAGCCATCCCGGGCTAGCGGGAGGCAATGAGCAGTTCTTC.

The chain employs TRBV2 and TRBJ2-5; 9 bases fit TRBD2. This CDR3 spans 13 amino acids. Germline V lookup: CDR1 SNHLY, CDR2 FYNNEI. Trimming at V came to 8 bases and at J to 6 bases, leaving 7 bases not matched to a gene. For the CDR3, the DNA is TGTGCCAGCCTCGGGACTAGCAGCCAGACCCAGTACTTC. It translates to CASLGTSSQTQYF.

J is TRBJ2-7 and V is TRBV2, with 7 positions matching TRBD2. This CDR3 comprises 14 residues. The germline CDR1 and CDR2 sequences are SNHLY and FYNNEI. Germline trimming cut 3 bases from V and 9 bases from J; bases unmatched to any gene: 11. Here the CDR3 reads CASSDLAVLRGQYF. The CDR3 DNA follows: TGTGCCAGCAGTGATCTAGCGGTCCTACGTGGGCAGTACTTC.

V usage is TRBV4-1 and J usage is TRBJ2-2; possibly TRBD1 for D (6 bases). The V gene's germline CDR1 is MGHRA and CDR2 YSYEKL. The CDR3 has 14 amino acids. V lost 2 bases and J lost 5, with 9 bases in between. The DNA for the CDR3 is TGCGCCAGCAGCCAAACAGGGCAGACCGGGGAGCTGTTTTTT. This codes for CASSQTGQTGELFF.

The chain combines TRBV28 with TRBJ1-3; 7 bases fit TRBD1. Per germline, CDR1 MDHEN and CDR2 SYDVKM. The V gene end was trimmed by 5 bases and the J gene end by 0 bases; junction bases not matched to a gene: 4. The CDR3 consists of 15 residues. The CDR3 is CASSGQDLSGNTIYF. The CDR3 DNA sequence: TGTGCCAGCAGTGGACAGGACCTCTCTGGAAACACCATATATTTT.